Shown below are 17 T cell receptor beta chains from a single sample sequenced in a study of T cell responses to AZD1222 COVID-19 vaccine. The protocol was immunoSEQ multiplex PCR, while the TCRdb copy is restricted to in-frame clones and leaves out a portion. The sample carries about 140,000 clones, approximately 90% recorded once. This specimen consisted of peripheral blood, obtained on day 0 of AZD1222 vaccination. The receptor set was obtained from an adult in good health.

The genes are TRBV29-1 and TRBJ1-1, with D unresolved. V was cut by 7 bases and J by 4 bases, with 19 bases left in between. Germline V gene data show CDR1 as SQVTM and CDR2 as ANQGSEA. This CDR3 has 14 residues. CDR3 loop: CSAPSTLRSTEAFF. CDR3 DNA: TGCAGCGCTCCCAGCACCCTTAGATCCACTGAAGCTTTCTTT.

This chain uses TRBV5-4 with TRBJ2-7; 8 bases match TRBD2. Germline trimming cut 0 bases from V and 2 bases from J; bases unmatched to any gene: 4. This CDR3 is built from 15 residues. Germline CDR1 is SGHNT and CDR2 is YYREEE (reference sequence). CDR3 sequence: CASSLAGGGTYEQYF. CDR3 DNA sequence: TGTGCCAGCAGCTTGGCCGGGGGGGGTACCTACGAGCAGTACTTC.

The rearrangement joins TRBV28 to TRBJ1-6; possible D gene TRBD1, 5 bases. V shed 6 bases and J shed 2 bases, with 17 bases lying between them. The CDR3 extends over 17 amino acids. CDR1 MDHEN and CDR2 SYDVKM come from the germline V gene. The CDR3 bases are TGTGCCAGCAGCCTATCCTCAGGGTTGGCCTATAATTCACCCCTCCACTTT. Translation gives CASSLSSGLAYNSPLHF.

V usage is TRBV7-9 and J usage is TRBJ1-2; D might be TRBD1 (6 bases). V lost 0 bases, J lost 2 bases, and 13 bases lay in between. The germline gives CDR1 SEHNR, CDR2 FQNEAQ (reference sequence). The length of the CDR3 is 16 residues. This chain's CDR3 is CASSLAGDKTNYGYTF. CDR3 in DNA: TGTGCCAGCAGCTTAGCGGGGGACAAAACAAACTATGGCTACACCTTC. Complete variable domain (other parts from reference TRBV7-9 and TRBJ1-2): DTGVSQNPRHKITKRGQNVTFRCDPISEHNRLYWYRQTLGQGPEFLTYFQNEAQLEKSRLLSDRFSAERPKGSFSTLEIQRTEQGDSAMYLCASSLAGDKTNYGYTFGSGTRLTVV.

The chain links TRBV7-3 to TRBJ1-2; D ambiguous. V gave up 1 base and J gave up 3 bases, with 21 bases separating them. The CDR3 extends over 18 amino acids. Germline assignment: CDR1 SGHTA and CDR2 FQGTGA. DNA for the CDR3: TGTGCCAGCAGCTTAATGGGTCCCAGGTCGACCCGAGACTATGGCTACACCTTC. Encoded protein: CASSLMGPRSTRDYGYTF.

This chain links TRBV19 with TRBJ1-1, with D maybe TRBD1 (6 bases). Germline V gene data show CDR1 as LNHDA and CDR2 as SQIVND (reference sequence). The CDR3 runs to 14 residues. V was pared by 6 bases and J by 5 bases, with 16 bases between. The CDR3 reads CASSPIEGGTEAFF. In DNA, the CDR3 is TGTGCCAGTAGCCCCATAGAGGGGGGAACTGAAGCTTTCTTT.

J is TRBJ2-7 and V is TRBV27; TRBD1 or TRBD2 may be the D gene (5 bases each). The germline CDR1 and CDR2 sequences are MNHEY and SMNVEV (reference sequence). The CDR3 contains 17 residues. V lost 4 bases to trimming and J lost 2 bases, with 21 bases between them. Here the CDR3 reads CASSSSWGINPTYEQYF. The CDR3 nucleotides are TGTGCCAGCAGTTCCAGTTGGGGGATTAACCCAACCTACGAGCAGTACTTC.

This rearrangement joins TRBV4-1 to TRBJ2-7, with D perhaps given as TRBD1 or TRBD2 (6 bases each). The germline V gene encodes CDR1 MGHRA and CDR2 YSYEKL. There are 15 residues in the CDR3. V shed 1 base and J shed 5 bases, with 15 bases lying between them. CDR3 nucleotides: TGCGCCAGCAGCCAAGTCGTGCAGGGGAGGCACGAGCAGTACTTC. It specifies CASSQVVQGRHEQYF.

This clone came up once. The chain carries TRBV28 and TRBJ1-1, with D hard to call. The germline V gene has CDR1 MDHEN and CDR2 SYDVKM. V lost 3 bases to trimming and J lost 10 bases, with 9 bases between them. There are 11 residues in the CDR3. The CDR3 loop reads CASSFYSGAFF. The CDR3 region has the DNA TGTGCCAGCAGTTTCTACAGCGGAGCTTTCTTT.

The chain joins TRBV6-1 to TRBJ2-7, with no clear D. V lost 2 bases to trimming and J lost 6 bases, with 11 bases between them. The germline V gene encodes CDR1 MNHNS and CDR2 SASEGT. The CDR3 runs to 13 residues. CDR3 amino acids: CASSEIKGSEQYF. The CDR3 DNA reads as TGTGCCAGCAGTGAAATAAAAGGGTCCGAGCAGTACTTC.

The J gene is TRBJ2-1, the V gene TRBV28; 8 bases align to TRBD2. The CDR3 covers 16 residues. V trimming: 3 bases; J trimming: 6 bases; junction bases outside the gene matches: 10. In germline, CDR1 is MDHEN, CDR2 SYDVKM. The CDR3 sequence: CASSFPTSGGSNEQFF. In DNA, the CDR3 is TGTGCCAGCAGTTTCCCTACTAGCGGAGGAAGCAATGAGCAGTTCTTC.

The V call is TRBV7-9, the J call TRBJ2-7; no firm D call. From germline, CDR1 is SEHNR and CDR2 FQNEAQ (reference sequence). V was trimmed by 5 bases and J by 0 bases, leaving 14 bases between them. There are 15 residues in the CDR3. The CDR3 region is CASSPSERTSYEQYF. In nucleotides, the CDR3 is TGTGCCAGCAGCCCCAGCGAGAGGACCTCCTACGAGCAGTACTTC. Complete variable domain (other parts from reference TRBV7-9 and TRBJ2-7): DTGVSQNPRHKITKRGQNVTFRCDPISEHNRLYWYRQTLGQGPEFLTYFQNEAQLEKSRLLSDRFSAERPKGSFSTLEIQRTEQGDSAMYLCASSPSERTSYEQYFGPGTRLTVT.

This chain links TRBV7-2 with TRBJ2-7; the D call may be TRBD1 or TRBD2 (5 bases each). Deletions cut 1 base from V and 0 bases from J, with 22 bases between. CDR1 and CDR2 from the germline V gene are SGHTA and FQGNSA. CDR3 length: 19 residues. The CDR3 nucleotides are TGTGCCAGCAGCTTAGGTGTTGGGGACCTGCTGAGGAGCTCCTACGAGCAGTACTTC. It yields the protein CASSLGVGDLLRSSYEQYF.

The V call is TRBV9, the J call TRBJ1-1, with D perhaps TRBD1 (6 bases). V gave up 0 bases and J gave up 1 base, with 16 bases separating them. Germline CDR1 SGDLS, CDR2 YYNGEE. The length of the CDR3 is 17 residues. The CDR3 DNA reads TGTGCCAGCAGCGTAGGTAGGCAGGGGAAAGGGAACACTGAAGCTTTCTTT. Amino acid sequence: CASSVGRQGKGNTEAFF. The variable domain in full, completed from reference TRBV9 and TRBJ1-1, reads DSGVTQTPKHLITATGQRVTLRCSPRSGDLSVYWYQQSLDQGLQFLIQYYNGEERAKGNILERFSAQQFPDLHSELNLSSLELGDSALYFCASSVGRQGKGNTEAFFGQGTRLTVV.

The chain recombines TRBV19 with TRBJ1-2, with D maybe TRBD1 (6 bases). This CDR3 is built from 13 residues. The germline V and J ends were trimmed by 3 bases and 4 bases, with 9 bases remaining between them. Germline CDR1 and CDR2: LNHDA and SQIVND (reference sequence). The CDR3 loop reads CASSMDSAYGYTF. As DNA, the CDR3 is TGTGCCAGTAGTATGGACAGTGCCTATGGCTACACCTTC.

The chain couples TRBV6-5 to TRBJ1-3; D unresolved. With 4 bases removed from V and 0 bases from J, the gap between germline ends came to 13 bases. The CDR3 has 16 amino acids. Germline loops: CDR1 MNHEY, CDR2 SVGAGI. In nucleotides, the CDR3 is TGTGCCAGCAGTTGGACGCTCCTCAGCTCTGGAAACACCATATATTTT. It translates to CASSWTLLSSGNTIYF.

The chain carries TRBV30 and TRBJ1-2; no reliable D call. The V end was cut by 5 bases, the J end by 0 bases, with 19 bases between. Germline lookup yields CDR1 GTSNPN and CDR2 SVGIG (reference sequence). The CDR3 contains 16 residues. CDR3 loop: CAWARTSPATNYGYTF. CDR3 nucleotide sequence: TGTGCCTGGGCAAGGACTTCTCCCGCCACTAACTATGGCTACACCTTC.